Reported below is one T cell receptor beta chain. Antigen: not known. In the PCR, 60 Vbeta and 13 Jbeta primers were used. Clones were read by immunoSEQ multiplex PCR, and TCRdb kept only the in-frame ones, dropping some. The table counts about 140,000 clones; approximately 0.88% lies in the top ten. Trimming took 0 bases from V and 0 from J, leaving 17 bases between them. The length of the CDR3 is 19 residues. Germline V gives CDR1 LGHNT, CDR2 FRNRAP. This record belongs to a study of cytomegalovirus exposure and HLA in healthy donors. Study results and caveats: Reportedly, TCR beta sequences accurately predicted HLA-A and HLA-B alleles in most subjects. A cluster of highly shared sequence variants was likely a sequencing artifact. Immune exposure data for these donors was limited to CMV serostatus.

The chain has TRBV12-5 and TRBJ2-2, with D unresolved. This TCR was recovered from a male donor in good health and CMV-seronegative. Sequenced input: PBMCs. The CDR3 DNA reads TGTGCTAGTGGTTTGGTAAAGAAGGCAGGAAATACGAACACCGGGGAGCTGTTTTTT. Amino acid sequence: CASGLVKKAGNTNTGELFF.